The next 32 T cell receptor beta chains were all read from a single sample in a study of T-cell memory formation after mild COVID-19. TCRdb used MiXCR to reprocess the 5' RACE reads, holding one entry per CDR3 protein. This table holds about 57,000 distinct CDR3 sequences, about 12% found once. The sample taken for sequencing was PBMCs or a T cell subset sorted from them (not recorded which). All receptors derive from a man aged 18-30 years who had mild COVID-19 (a few samples of this study predate the infection). Cell type and time point are not known.

The rearrangement links TRBV6-5 to TRBJ1-5, with 8 bases aligning to TRBD1. Germline V gene sequence: CDR1 MNHEY, CDR2 SVGAGI. The CDR3 runs to 14 residues. The V segment lost 5 bases and the J segment 2 bases; nucleotides outside the gene matches: 2. The CDR3 bases are TGTGCCAGCAGTCCGGACAGGGGCAATCAGCCCCAGCATTTT. It yields the protein CASSPDRGNQPQHF.

The chain uses TRBV7-3 and TRBJ2-3, with D possibly being TRBD2 (6 bases). This CDR3 comprises 16 residues. CDR1 is SGHTA and CDR2 is FQGTGA in the germline V gene. Deletions cut 5 bases from V and 2 bases from J, with 17 bases between. The CDR3 here is CASSPHHPGDTDTQYF. The CDR3 DNA is TGTGCCAGCAGCCCCCATCATCCGGGGGACACAGATACGCAGTATTTT.

This clonotype was seen repeatedly, ten times or more. The J gene is TRBJ1-6, the V gene TRBV20-1; a weak D match, TRBD1 (5 bases). Germline V gives CDR1 DFQATT, CDR2 SNEGSKA (reference sequence). The CDR3 is made up of 14 amino acids. Deletions cut 5 bases from V and 4 bases from J, with 12 bases between. The CDR3 sequence: CSALHGGYNSPLHF. DNA of the CDR3: TGCAGTGCTCTCCACGGGGGGTATAATTCACCCCTCCACTTT.

This sequence joins TRBV30 and TRBJ1-1; D unresolved. V was pared by 2 bases and J by 1 base, with 11 bases between. Looked up from germline, CDR1 is GTSNPN and CDR2 is SVGIG (reference sequence). This CDR3 has 14 residues. CDR3 sequence: CAWSRKGTNTEAFF. DNA of the CDR3: TGTGCCTGGAGTAGAAAGGGCACGAACACTGAAGCTTTCTTT.

This clonotype was counted many times. V usage is TRBV11-2 and J usage is TRBJ1-1, with D uncertain. The CDR3 runs 18 residues. The germline V gene encodes CDR1 SGHAT and CDR2 FQNNGV. Trimming stripped 2 bases from V and 4 bases from J, with 23 bases between. The CDR3 region has the DNA TGTGCCAGCAGCTTATTAGTTTCGGGGAAGGATAGAGGCACTGAAGCTTTCTTT. Translation gives CASSLLVSGKDRGTEAFF.

In its sample, this clonotype was seen a few times. This CDR3 is CASSEDPGLRYEQYV. CDR3 coding DNA: TGTGCCAGCAGTGAAGACCCGGGACTTCGGTACGAGCAGTACGTC. The rearrangement uses TRBV2 and TRBJ2-7; possible D gene TRBD2, 6 bases. Deletions cut 1 base from V and 4 bases from J, with 14 bases between. The germline gives CDR1 SNHLY, CDR2 FYNNEI. The CDR3 consists of 15 residues.

This clonotype was seen a handful of times. The V call is TRBV7-9, the J call TRBJ1-1; D remains unclear. Germline V CDR1 and CDR2: SEHNR, FQNEAQ (reference sequence). V was shortened by 0 bases and J by 4 bases, with 12 bases between the two germline ends. This CDR3 is built from 15 residues. The CDR3, as DNA: TGTGCCAGCAGCTTAGCCTCCACATCCCGCACTGAAGCTTTCTTT. This codes for CASSLASTSRTEAFF.

The gene calls are TRBV28 and TRBJ1-2; TRBD1 matches 8 bases. The junction had 11 bases not matched to a gene; V was cut back by 7 bases and J by 1 base. The germline V gene encodes CDR1 MDHEN and CDR2 SYDVKM. The CDR3 runs to 16 residues. CDR3 bases: TGTGCCAGCACCGGGTCCGGACAGGGCTTTAACTATGGCTACACCTTC. Amino acid sequence: CASTGSGQGFNYGYTF.

This clonotype occurred many times. This chain uses TRBV7-2 with TRBJ1-5; tentative D call: TRBD1 (6 bases). This CDR3 has 13 residues. Germline V gives CDR1 SGHTA, CDR2 FQGNSA. The ends were cut back, 3 bases at V and 7 bases at J, with 10 bases in the middle. The CDR3 coding sequence is TGTGCCAGCAGCTTTGGGGGCGCGCAGCCCCAGCATTTT. As protein: CASSFGGAQPQHF.

The CDR3 loop reads CASSGATEQYF. CDR3 in DNA: TGTGCCAGCAGTGGGGCCACCGAGCAGTACTTC. V and J are TRBV6-2 or TRBV6-3 and TRBJ2-7, with D possibly being TRBD1 (5 bases). The CDR3 runs 11 residues. Trimming left V 5 bases short and J 6 bases short, with 8 bases between. CDR1 and CDR2 (germline): MNHEY, SVGEGT.

Ten or more counts support this clonotype. The chain employs TRBV5-1 and TRBJ2-7; no reliable D call. Germline V gives CDR1 SGHRS, CDR2 YFSETQ. The CDR3 contains 14 residues. The V gene lost 4 bases and the J gene lost 4 bases, with 15 bases spanning the gap. The CDR3 nucleotides are TGCGCCAGCAGCCAGAAGGCAGGATTATACGAGCAGTACTTC. It encodes CASSQKAGLYEQYF.

There are many counts of this clonotype. This chain uses TRBV20-1 with TRBJ1-5, with TRBD1 as a possible D gene (5 bases). This CDR3 has 13 amino acids. The V gene lost 3 bases and the J gene lost 2 bases, with 8 bases spanning the gap. In germline, CDR1 is DFQATT, CDR2 SNEGSKA (reference sequence). In nucleotides, the CDR3 is TGCAGTGCTAGGGGGCACGGCAATCAGCCCCAGCATTTT. Translating gives CSARGHGNQPQHF.

J is TRBJ2-5 and V is TRBV12-3 or TRBV12-4; TRBD2 matches 11 bases. V was clipped by 6 bases and J by 5 bases; unmatched bases: 11. CDR3 length equals 16 residues. DNA of the CDR3: TGTGCCAGCAGGGGTGAGACTAGCGGGGTATCGGAGACCCAGTACTTC. It is translated as CASRGETSGVSETQYF.

This rearrangement joins TRBV5-1 to TRBJ1-6, with 8 bases aligning to TRBD1. The CDR3 is 14 amino acids. J lost 7 bases, V lost 4 bases, and 4 bases had no gene match. Per the germline V gene, CDR1 is SGHRS and CDR2 is YFSETQ. The CDR3: CASSIDRGNSPLHF. CDR3 sequence (DNA): TGCGCCAGCAGCATAGACAGGGGAAATTCACCCCTCCACTTT.

Written as DNA, the CDR3 is TGTGCCAGCAGCGTAGCCGAGTGGGGGCCGGGAGGTGAGCAGTTCTTC. It specifies CASSVAEWGPGGEQFF. The rearrangement joins TRBV9 to TRBJ2-1, with D possibly being TRBD2 (7 bases). Germline values: CDR1 SGDLS, CDR2 YYNGEE. Trimming removed 0 bases at V and 9 bases at J, with 19 bases between. The CDR3 covers 16 residues.

This clonotype was seen a handful of times. The rearrangement joins TRBV11-2 to TRBJ2-5; 7 bases map to TRBD2. The CDR3 runs to 15 residues. The germline V gene encodes CDR1 SGHAT and CDR2 FQNNGV. The trim removed 2 bases at V and 7 bases at J, leaving 10 bases unmatched. CDR3 sequence reads: CASSLRVGLDGTQYF. The DNA for the CDR3 is TGTGCCAGCAGCTTAAGGGTAGGACTAGACGGGACCCAGTACTTC.

The chain joins TRBV11-2 to TRBJ1-6; 9 nucleotides align to TRBD1. The trim removed 3 bases at V and 8 bases at J, leaving 8 bases unmatched. The CDR3 totals 16 residues. From germline, CDR1 is SGHAT and CDR2 FQNNGV. This chain's CDR3 is CASSFPGDRVYSPLHF. For the CDR3, the DNA is TGTGCCAGCAGCTTCCCCGGGGACAGGGTATATTCACCCCTCCACTTT.

This clonotype was observed at least ten times. This chain joins TRBV4-1 and TRBJ2-3; TRBD1 matches at 10 bases. Per the germline V gene, CDR1 is MGHRA and CDR2 is YSYEKL. The CDR3 spans 14 residues. Trimming took 6 bases from V and 3 from J; bases not matched to a gene: 3. Here the CDR3 reads CASRDRGLTDTQYF. The CDR3 DNA reads as TGCGCCAGCAGGGACAGGGGGTTGACAGATACGCAGTATTTT.

In this sample, this clonotype turned up a few times. The chain is built from TRBV20-1 and TRBJ2-1; D is undetermined. Looked up from germline, CDR1 is DFQATT and CDR2 is SNEGSKA (reference sequence). The CDR3 has 14 residues. Trimming took off 5 bases at V and 0 bases at J, with 11 bases between the two ends. The CDR3 sequence is CSAVTPSSYNEQFF. In DNA form, the CDR3 reads TGCAGTGCTGTGACTCCAAGCTCCTACAATGAGCAGTTCTTC.

The rearrangement links TRBV20-1 to TRBJ2-5; the match to TRBD2 covers 10 bases. Germline trimming cut 5 bases from V and 4 bases from J; bases unmatched to any gene: 13. The CDR3 is 16 amino acids. The germline V gene has CDR1 DFQATT and CDR2 SNEGSKA (reference sequence). CDR3 nucleotide sequence: TGCAGTGCTGGTCGGGGGAGCGGGGGGGCGCTAGAGACCCAGTACTTC. Translating it yields CSAGRGSGGALETQYF.

This clonotype was picked up a small number of times. The chain couples TRBV12-3 or TRBV12-4 to TRBJ2-2; D is unresolved. Trimming stripped 8 bases from V and 0 bases from J, with 13 bases between. The CDR3 is 15 amino acids. DNA of the CDR3: TGTGCCAGCCTCGAATCCCTCCCGAACACCGGGGAGCTGTTTTTT. Translation: CASLESLPNTGELFF.

At least ten counts were recorded for this clonotype. CDR3 sequence: CASRRGPQETQYF. DNA for the CDR3: TGTGCCAGCAGGCGGGGTCCGCAAGAGACCCAGTACTTC. The gene calls are TRBV6-1 and TRBJ2-5; D might be TRBD2 (6 bases). The CDR3 is made up of 13 amino acids. Germline CDR1 MNHNS, CDR2 SASEGT. Trimming took 6 bases from V and 2 from J, leaving 10 bases between them.

The rearrangement uses TRBV7-2 and TRBJ1-3, with D uncertain. V shed 8 bases and J shed 0 bases, with 11 bases lying between them. CDR3 size: 14 residues. CDR1 and CDR2 (germline): SGHTA, FQGNSA. The CDR3 nucleotides are TGTGCCAGCGGCTCAACAGCCTCTGGAAACACCATATATTTT. Encoded protein: CASGSTASGNTIYF. Complete variable domain (other parts from reference TRBV7-2 and TRBJ1-3): GAGVSQSPSNKVTEKGKDVELRCDPISGHTALYWYRQSLGQGLEFLIYFQGNSAPDKSGLPSDRFSAERTGGSVSTLTIQRTQQEDSAVYLCASGSTASGNTIYFGEGSWLTVV.

The V gene is TRBV3-1, the J gene TRBJ2-1; D remains ambiguous. The CDR3 extends over 13 amino acids. The ends were cut back, 4 bases at V and 8 bases at J, with 12 bases in the middle. Looked up from germline, CDR1 is LGHDT and CDR2 is YNNKEL (reference sequence). The CDR3 DNA follows: TGTGCCAGCAGCCTAAGGTCGGGCGATGAGCAGTTCTTC. Protein: CASSLRSGDEQFF.

The chain links TRBV10-3 to TRBJ1-5; TRBD1 agrees at 8 bases. The ends lost 4 bases at V and 1 base at J; junction bases unmatched: 0. Germline CDR1 reads ENHRY; CDR2 reads SYGVKD. This CDR3 is 14 amino acids long. CDR3 bases: TGTGCCATCAGTGGACAGGGGAGCAATCAGCCCCAGCATTTT. The encoded protein is CAISGQGSNQPQHF.

This clonotype turned up a few times. The chain carries TRBV6-2 or TRBV6-3 and TRBJ1-5, with D unresolved. V lost 5 bases and J lost 2, with 4 bases in between. Germline CDR1 is MNHEY and CDR2 is SVGEGT. The CDR3 sequence is 12 residues long. In nucleotides, the CDR3 is TGTGCCAGCAGTATAGGCAATCAGCCCCAGCATTTT. This encodes CASSIGNQPQHF.

With respect to this clonotype: At one end the junction does not follow the germline gene, possibly because of a read error. The rearrangement joins TRBV5-1 to TRBJ1-5; D uncertain. Germline V lookup: CDR1 SGHRS, CDR2 YFSETQ. The CDR3 is made up of 10 amino acids. The CDR3 region has the DNA TGCGCCAGCAGTCATCAGCCCCAGAATTTT. Translated, it gives CASSHQPQNF.

This clonotype was seen ten or more times. The chain combines TRBV5-1 with TRBJ2-5, with D tentatively TRBD1 or TRBD2 (5 bases each). V lost 0 bases and J 2 bases, leaving 5 bases between the germline ends. CDR3 length: 13 residues. Germline V gene sequence: CDR1 SGHRS, CDR2 YFSETQ. CDR3 sequence (DNA): TGCGCCAGCAGCTTGGGGGGGCAAGAGACCCAGTACTTC. Encoded protein: CASSLGGQETQYF.

The genes are TRBV27 and TRBJ1-1; D gene uncertain. V dropped 3 bases and J dropped 1 base, with 9 bases sitting between them. Per germline, CDR1 MNHEY and CDR2 SMNVEV (reference sequence). There are 14 residues in the CDR3. The CDR3 DNA reads TGTGCCAGCAGTTTGCGGCGGGAGAACACTGAAGCTTTCTTT. Encoded protein: CASSLRRENTEAFF.

This clonotype was recorded a few times. The CDR3 coding sequence is TGTGCCAGCAGCTTGGCCGGGACAGGGAACTATGGCTACACCTTC. It translates to CASSLAGTGNYGYTF. The rearrangement links TRBV11-2 to TRBJ1-2; the match to TRBD1 covers 9 bases. The trim removed 3 bases at V and 2 bases at J, leaving 4 bases unmatched. The V gene's germline CDR1 is SGHAT and CDR2 FQNNGV. CDR3 length: 15 amino acids. The whole variable domain, remainder taken from reference TRBV11-2 and TRBJ1-2, is EAGVAQSPRYKIIEKRQSVAFWCNPISGHATLYWYQQILGQGPKLLIQFQNNGVVDDSQLPKDRFSAERLKGVDSTLKIQPAKLEDSAVYLCASSLAGTGNYGYTFGSGTRLTVV.

The table lists this clonotype with a few counts. This sequence joins TRBV7-2 and TRBJ2-5, with D perhaps TRBD2 (8 bases). This CDR3 is 15 amino acids long. Deletions cut 4 bases from V and 3 bases from J, with 15 bases between. From germline, CDR1 is SGHTA and CDR2 FQGNSA. The CDR3 region is CASSSGGGTEETQYF. The CDR3 DNA is TGTGCCAGCAGCTCGGGCGGGGGGACAGAAGAGACCCAGTACTTC.

This clonotype was picked up many times. The chain has TRBV24-1 and TRBJ1-4; D is unclear. V was clipped by 4 bases and J by 6 bases, with 14 bases between them. Germline V gene data show CDR1 as KGHDR and CDR2 as SFDVKD. The CDR3 covers 15 residues. CDR3 residues: CATSDSVAGDEKLFF. The CDR3 bases are TGTGCCACCAGTGACTCGGTCGCGGGCGATGAAAAACTGTTTTTT.